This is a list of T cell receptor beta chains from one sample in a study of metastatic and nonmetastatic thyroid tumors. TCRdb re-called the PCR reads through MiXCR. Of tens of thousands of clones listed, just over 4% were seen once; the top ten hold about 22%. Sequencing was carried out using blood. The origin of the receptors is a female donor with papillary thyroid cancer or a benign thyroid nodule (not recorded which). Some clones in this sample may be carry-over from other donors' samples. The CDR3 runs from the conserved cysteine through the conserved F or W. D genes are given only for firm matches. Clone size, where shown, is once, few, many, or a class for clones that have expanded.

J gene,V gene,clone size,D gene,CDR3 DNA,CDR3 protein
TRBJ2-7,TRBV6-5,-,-,TGTGCCAGCAGTTACTCTATGGGGATGGAGTACTTC,CASSYSMGMEYF
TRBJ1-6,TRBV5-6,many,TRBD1,TGTGCCAGCAGCCCGTACACGACAGGGGACCATTCACCCCTCCACTTT,CASSPYTTGDHSPLHF
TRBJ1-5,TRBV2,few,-,TGTGCCAGCAGTACGTCCCCGGGCTGGTATAGCAATCAGCCCCAGCACTTT,CASSTSPGWYSNQPQHF
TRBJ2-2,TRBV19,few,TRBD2,TGTGCCAGTGGGGGGGGCACCGGGGAGCTGTTTTTT,CASGGGTGELFF
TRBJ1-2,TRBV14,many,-,TGTGCCAGCAGCCAAGGGAGTTGGGGCTATGGCTACACCTTC,CASSQGSWGYGYTF
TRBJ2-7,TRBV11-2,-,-,TGTGCCAGCAGCTTAGACAATTGGACCCGCGAGCATTACTTC,CASSLDNWTREHYF
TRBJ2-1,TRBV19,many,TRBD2,TGTGCCAGTAGTAAACTAGCGGGCAACAATGAGCAGTTCTTC,CASSKLAGNNEQFF
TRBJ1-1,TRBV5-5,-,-,TGTGCCAGCAGCTTGAGATATAGTCAGGGAGGCATTGAAGCTTTCTTT,CASSLRYSQGGIEAFF
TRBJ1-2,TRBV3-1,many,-,TGTGCCAGCAGCCAAGCTACCCGACGTGGCTACACCTTC,CASSQATRRGYTF
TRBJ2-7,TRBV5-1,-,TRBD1,TGCGCCAGCAGACAGGGGTTAAGGGAGCAGTACTTC,CASRQGLREQYF
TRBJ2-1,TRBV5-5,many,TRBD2,TGTGCCAGCAGCTTGGCGATAGCGGGATACAATGAGCAGTTCTTC,CASSLAIAGYNEQFF
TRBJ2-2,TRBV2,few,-,TGTGCCAGCAGTTTACTTTTATCCACCGGGGAGCTGTTTTTT,CASSLLLSTGELFF
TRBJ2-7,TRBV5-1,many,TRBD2,TGCGCCAGCAGCTGGAATGCGGGAGGGCCCGACGAGCAGTACTTC,CASSWNAGGPDEQYF
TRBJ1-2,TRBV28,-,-,TGTGCCACCTTGGGGACACTCTATGGCTACACCTTC,CATLGTLYGYTF
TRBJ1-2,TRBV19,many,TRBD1,TGTGCCAGTAACACCCCGGGACAGGGGAGGGATGGCTACACCTTC,CASNTPGQGRDGYTF
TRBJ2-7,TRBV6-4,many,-,TGTGCCAGCAGTGACCCTGGGTTCGTCGCTAGCGTCCCCTACGAGCAGTACTTC,CASSDPGFVASVPYEQYF
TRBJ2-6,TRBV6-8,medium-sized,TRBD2,TGTGCCAGCAGTCCCCGGGGGGGCGCTGGGGCCAACGTCCTGACTTTC,CASSPRGGAGANVLTF
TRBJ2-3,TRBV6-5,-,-,TGTGCCAGCAGTTACGTAATTGTTGGGGATACGCAGTATTTT,CASSYVIVGDTQYF
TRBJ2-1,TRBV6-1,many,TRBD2,TGTGCCAGCAGTGGTGCGTACGGCGGGAGCGATGAGCAGTTCTTC,CASSGAYGGSDEQFF
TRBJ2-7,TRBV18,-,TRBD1,TGTGCCAGCTCACCACCGGGTACGCGGACAGGCGCCGGCGAGCAGTACTTC,CASSPPGTRTGAGEQYF
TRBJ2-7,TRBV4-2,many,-,TGTGCCAGCACCCAGGGTTCGTTAAGCGACGAGCAGTACTTC,CASTQGSLSDEQYF
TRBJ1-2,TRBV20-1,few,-,TGCAGTGCTAGGCTAGGCGGGCGCTCCCCCGATTGCTACACCTTC,CSARLGGRSPDCYTF
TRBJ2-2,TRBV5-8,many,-,TGTGCCAGCAGCTTGGCCAGGCTCACCGGGGAGCTGTTTTTT,CASSLARLTGELFF
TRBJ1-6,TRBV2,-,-,TGTGCCAGCAGCCCCCGGCAGGGTTTATATTCACCCCTCCACTTT,CASSPRQGLYSPLHF
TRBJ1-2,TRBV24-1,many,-,TGTGCCACCAGTGATTCCCTCCCTGGGGGCTACACCTTC,CATSDSLPGGYTF
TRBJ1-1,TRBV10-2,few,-,TGCGCCAGCAGCGCTGACAGCAACACTGAAGCTTTCTTT,CASSADSNTEAFF
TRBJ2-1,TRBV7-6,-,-,TGTGCCAGCAGCTTAGTAGGGGGACAATTCAATGAGCAGTTCTTC,CASSLVGGQFNEQFF
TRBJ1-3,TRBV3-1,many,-,TGTGCCAGCAGCCATCTATCTGGAAACACCATATATTTT,CASSHLSGNTIYF
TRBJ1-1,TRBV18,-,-,TGTGCCAGCTCACGGACAGCCCAGCCAGGGGACACTGAAGCTTTCTTT,CASSRTAQPGDTEAFF
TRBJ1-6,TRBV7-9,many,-,TGTGCCAGCAGCTTAGATCCCAGGGGTTCACCCCTCCACTTT,CASSLDPRGSPLHF
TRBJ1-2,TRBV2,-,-,TGTGCCAGCAGTGTGAGGGCGAACTATTGCTCCACCTTC,CASSVRANYCSTF
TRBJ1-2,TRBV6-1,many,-,TGTGCCAGCAGTGAAAGGGGTTGGGGGGGCTCAAACTATGGCTACACCTTC,CASSERGWGGSNYGYTF
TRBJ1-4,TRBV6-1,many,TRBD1,TGTGCCAGCAGTGACTACAGGGGCACTAATGAAAAACTGTTTTTT,CASSDYRGTNEKLFF
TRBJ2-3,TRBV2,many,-,TGTGCCAGCAGTGAGTTATCAGGGGATCGCACAGATACGCAGTATTTT,CASSELSGDRTDTQYF
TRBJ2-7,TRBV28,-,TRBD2,TGTGCCAGCAGTCCCCGGGGGGATCGGGTATACGAGCAATACTTC,CASSPRGDRVYEQYF
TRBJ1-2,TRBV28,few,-,TGTGCCAGCAGTTTCAGGGGTATTGGCTACACCTTC,CASSFRGIGYTF
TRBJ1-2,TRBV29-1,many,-,TGCAGCGTTGGGGGGGAGGTGACGGGGGGCTACACCTTC,CSVGGEVTGGYTF
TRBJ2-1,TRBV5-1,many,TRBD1,TGCGCCAGCAGCTTGAATTACAGGGGAAACAATGAGCAGTTCTTC,CASSLNYRGNNEQFF
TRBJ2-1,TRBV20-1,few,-,TGCAGTGAGCTTAATAGCTTCCGATACAATGAGCAGTTCTTC,CSELNSFRYNEQFF
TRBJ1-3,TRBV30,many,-,TGTGCCTGGGACAAGGGATTTGGAAACACCATATATTTT,CAWDKGFGNTIYF
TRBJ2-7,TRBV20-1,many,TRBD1,TGCAGTGCTAGAGACGAACAGGGGCGGGTCCGCGAGCAGTACTTC,CSARDEQGRVREQYF
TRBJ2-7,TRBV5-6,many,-,TGTGCCAGCAGCTTGGGGCCAGGGTCTCGCGAGCAGTACTTC,CASSLGPGSREQYF
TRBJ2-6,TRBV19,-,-,TGTGCCAGTAGTATTTCCGGGGCTGGGGCCAACGTCCTGACTTTC,CASSISGAGANVLTF
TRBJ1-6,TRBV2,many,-,TGTGCCAGCACTCCGAGCTCCTATAATTCACCCCTCCACTTT,CASTPSSYNSPLHF
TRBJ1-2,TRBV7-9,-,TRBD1,TGTGCCAGCAGCAAATACAGGGGTCCCACACCTTATGGCTACACCTTC,CASSKYRGPTPYGYTF
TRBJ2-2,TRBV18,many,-,TGTGCCAGCTCATATCGCCCTCGAGACATAACCACCGGGGAGCTGTTTTTT,CASSYRPRDITTGELFF
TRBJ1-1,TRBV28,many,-,TGTGCCAGCAGTTTAAGGACAGCAGTCATGAACACTGAAGCTTTCTTT,CASSLRTAVMNTEAFF
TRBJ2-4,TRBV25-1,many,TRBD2,TGTGCCAGCAGTGACATCGGGGAGGGGATGGACAAAAACATTCAGTACTTC,CASSDIGEGMDKNIQYF
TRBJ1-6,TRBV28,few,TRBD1,TGTGCCAGCACTCATACGGGACAGAGTAATTCACCCCTCCACTTT,CASTHTGQSNSPLHF
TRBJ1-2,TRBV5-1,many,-,TGCGCCAGCAGCCCCGTGTCCGGGTTCTATGGCTACACCTTC,CASSPVSGFYGYTF
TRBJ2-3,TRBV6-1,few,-,TGTGCCAGCAGCGACCCGACTTCACCCGCCACAGATACGCAGTATTTT,CASSDPTSPATDTQYF
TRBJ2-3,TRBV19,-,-,TGTGCCTGTAGTTGGGCAGATATCACAGATACGCAGTATTTT,CACSWADITDTQYF
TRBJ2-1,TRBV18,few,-,TGTGCCAGCTCCTCGGGGGTGGGGACCTACAATGAGCAGTTCTTC,CASSSGVGTYNEQFF
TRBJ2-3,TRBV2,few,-,TGTGCCATTAGTGAAGCAGGCACAGATACGCAGTATTTT,CAISEAGTDTQYF
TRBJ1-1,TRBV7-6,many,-,TGTGCCAGCAGCTTAGAACGACAGACAGAAGCTTTCTTT,CASSLERQTEAFF